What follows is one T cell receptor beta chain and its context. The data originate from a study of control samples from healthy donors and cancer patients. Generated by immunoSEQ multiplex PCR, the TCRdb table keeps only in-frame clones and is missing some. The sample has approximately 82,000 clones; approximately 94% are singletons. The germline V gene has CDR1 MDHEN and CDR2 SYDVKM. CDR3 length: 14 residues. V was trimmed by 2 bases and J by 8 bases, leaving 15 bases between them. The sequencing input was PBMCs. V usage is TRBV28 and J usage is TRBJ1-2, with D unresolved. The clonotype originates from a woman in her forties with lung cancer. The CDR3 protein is CASSLTGRIVGYTF. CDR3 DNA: TGTGCCAGCAGTTTAACGGGCCGGATCGTCGGCTACACCTTC.